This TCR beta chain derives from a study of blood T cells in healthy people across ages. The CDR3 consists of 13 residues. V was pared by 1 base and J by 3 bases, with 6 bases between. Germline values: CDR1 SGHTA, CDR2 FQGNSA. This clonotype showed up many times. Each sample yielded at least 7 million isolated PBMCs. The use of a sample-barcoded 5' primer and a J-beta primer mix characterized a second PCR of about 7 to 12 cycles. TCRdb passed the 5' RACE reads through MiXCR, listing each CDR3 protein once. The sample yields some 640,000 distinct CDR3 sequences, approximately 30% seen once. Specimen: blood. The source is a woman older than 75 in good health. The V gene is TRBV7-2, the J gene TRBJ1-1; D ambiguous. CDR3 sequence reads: CASSLVDYTEAFF. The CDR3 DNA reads TGTGCCAGCAGCTTAGTGGATTACACTGAAGCTTTCTTT.